The clone carrying this T cell receptor beta chain was counted between two and nine times. The data belong to a study of T cells in Graves' hyperthyroidism and ophthalmopathy. RNA transcripts gave rise to amplified TCR beta CDR3 regions. The primer set for the first-round RT-PCR of the TCR CDR3 was HTBI. TCRdb passed the multiplex PCR reads through MiXCR, listing each CDR3 protein once. This table has under 400,000 distinct CDR3 sequences, 20% to 25% appearing once. Unmatched junction bases numbered 9, after V lost 6 bases and J lost 1 base. This CDR3 comprises 15 residues. CDR1 DFQATT and CDR2 SNEGSKA come from the germline V gene (reference sequence).

The chain couples TRBV20-1 to TRBJ2-4; 7 bases are shared with TRBD1. The sample consisted of blood. The receptor was isolated from a man over 45 with Graves' hyperthyroidism. The CDR3 DNA is TGCAGTGCGGAACAGGGGAGTGGGGCCAAAAACATTCAGTACTTC. Its translation is CSAEQGSGAKNIQYF.